A single sample is the source of the 2 T cell receptor beta chains below, sequenced in a study of blood T cells in healthy people across ages. Then a second PCR, running about 7 to 11 cycles, was carried out with a sample-barcoded 5' primer and a J-beta primer mix. Using its own MiXCR run on the 5' RACE reads, TCRdb lists one record per CDR3 protein. The repertoire holds about 1.8 million distinct CDR3 sequences, with about 49% as singletons. Source material: blood. The receptors come from a middle-aged woman in good health.

This clonotype was observed a few times. V and J are TRBV28 and TRBJ1-2, with TRBD1 matching over 7 bases. V shed 5 bases, J shed 2 bases, and the junction held 5 bases outside the gene matches. CDR1 is MDHEN and CDR2 is SYDVKM in the germline V gene. This CDR3 comprises 14 residues. The CDR3 reads CASSPLGQNYGYTF. The DNA of the CDR3 is TGTGCCAGCAGTCCCCTGGGACAGAACTATGGCTACACCTTC.

The chain joins TRBV7-2 to TRBJ2-3, with D unresolved. V gave up 5 bases and J gave up 10 bases, with 13 bases separating them. The CDR3 totals 12 residues. Germline CDR1 is SGHTA and CDR2 is FQGNSA. Here the CDR3 reads CASSPQPRPQYF. CDR3 coding DNA: TGTGCCAGCAGCCCCCAGCCCCGGCCGCAGTATTTT.